This T cell receptor beta chain was sequenced during a study of PD-L1 blockade in urothelial cancer. Across the whole study: Atezolizumab was started by patients in the mid-2010s at 1,200 mg intravenously every 3 weeks. Typically, measured as a median, blood samples had 140,000 or so T cells. Blood analysis took place 3 weeks (second dose) and 6 weeks after treatment start.

Sample time point: peripheral blood 6 weeks after treatment start. Only in-frame clones appear in the TCRdb table, and some are missing; sequencing was by immunoSEQ multiplex PCR. The sample lists about 91,000 clones; approximately 82% were seen once. This specimen was PBMCs, taken around atezolizumab (anti-PD-L1) treatment. This clonotype originated in a man aged 65 to 79 with urothelial cancer.

Here the CDR3 reads CASSSPGGFTDTQYF. The CDR3, as DNA: TGTGCCAGCAGCAGTCCAGGGGGATTCACAGATACGCAGTATTTT. This chain uses TRBV5-4 with TRBJ2-3; 7 bases fit TRBD1. The CDR3 spans 15 residues. The germline V gene has CDR1 SGHNT and CDR2 YYREEE (reference sequence). V trimming: 4 bases; J trimming: 2 bases; junction bases outside the gene matches: 7.